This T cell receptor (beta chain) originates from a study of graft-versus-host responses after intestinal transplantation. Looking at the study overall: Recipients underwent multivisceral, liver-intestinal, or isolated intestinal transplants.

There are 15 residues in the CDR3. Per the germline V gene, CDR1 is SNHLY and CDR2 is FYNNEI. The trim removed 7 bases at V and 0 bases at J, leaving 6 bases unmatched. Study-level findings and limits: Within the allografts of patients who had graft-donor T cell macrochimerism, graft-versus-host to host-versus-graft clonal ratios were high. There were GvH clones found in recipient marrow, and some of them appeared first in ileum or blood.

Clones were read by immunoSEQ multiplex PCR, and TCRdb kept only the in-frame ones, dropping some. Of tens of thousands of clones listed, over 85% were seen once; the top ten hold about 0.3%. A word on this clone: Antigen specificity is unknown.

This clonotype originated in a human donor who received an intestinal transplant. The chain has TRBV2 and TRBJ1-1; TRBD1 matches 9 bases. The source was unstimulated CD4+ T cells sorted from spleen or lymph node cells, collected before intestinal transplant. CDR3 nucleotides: TGTGCCAGCATAGGACAGGGGAGAATGAACACTGAAGCTTTCTTT. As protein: CASIGQGRMNTEAFF.